The rows below give T cell receptor beta chains drawn from one sample of a study of beta chain features in type 1 diabetes. Some clones are missing from TCRdb's copy, which holds only in-frame ones; the method was immunoSEQ multiplex PCR. This sample has about 620,000 clones; roughly a sixth occur once, and the top ten carry 0.09% to 0.095%. Input material: naive CD4+ T cells from blood. The receptors originated from a man between 18 and 35 years old in good health. CDR3s include the opening cysteine and the closing phenylalanine or tryptophan. Each record gives: J gene, V gene, CDR3 protein.

TRBJ2-7	TRBV7-2	CASSLTHTYEQYF
TRBJ1-1	TRBV9	CASSVQGRTEAFF
TRBJ1-5	TRBV19	CASRVRGSNQPQHF
TRBJ2-3	TRBV7-9	CASSRKGTGYGDTQYF
TRBJ2-5	TRBV6-1	CASTVQGVTQYF
TRBJ1-2	TRBV18	CASSVTGTVIVSSGYGYTF
TRBJ1-6	TRBV9	CASSVDTVNSPLHF
TRBJ1-3	TRBV25-1	CASSDPFGTVSGNTIYF
TRBJ2-7	TRBV2	CASRGDGSSYEQYF
TRBJ2-6	TRBV19	CASSGTYRSGANVLTF
TRBJ1-2	TRBV20-1	CSARKTKVVPF
TRBJ2-5	TRBV25-1	CASSVQTGPQEAQYF
TRBJ2-7	TRBV4-2	CASSRVRDRVYEQYF
TRBJ2-5	TRBV27	CASSRLAGGLETQYF
TRBJ1-5	TRBV11-1	CASSLAGINQPQHF
TRBJ2-1	TRBV28	CASSLPGEDYNEQFF
TRBJ1-5	TRBV14	CASSQDRGRRQPQHF
TRBJ2-2	TRBV28	CASSFFGQVGGGELFF
TRBJ1-2	TRBV20-1	CSARADYGYTF
TRBJ2-1	TRBV10-3	CAISLLGGMGYNEQFF
TRBJ2-7	TRBV4-3	CASSQGRLTGLYEQYF
TRBJ1-2	TRBV7-2	CASSLGGRGELGYTF
TRBJ2-5	TRBV5-1	CASSLGQVIVRETQYF
TRBJ1-4	TRBV29-1	CSVTSRAPNEKLFF
TRBJ2-3	TRBV27	CASSLFTSVTDTQYF
TRBJ2-7	TRBV14	CASSQASSLEQYF
TRBJ2-5	TRBV10-3	CAISESGSGGKTQYF
TRBJ2-7	TRBV11-2	CASSPQTGKASYEQYF